The source of this T cell receptor beta chain is a study of shared clonotypes between healthy human individuals (dated by TCRdb to the early 2020s). Background on the whole study: A couple of women and a few men aged 18 to 49 years were included in the cohort. For each donor, CD4 naive and CD4 memory were each given three plates, CD8 naive was given two plates, and CD8 memory was given one plate. To estimate repertoire size and how much clonotype sharing occurs between individuals, the study deeply sequenced the blood TCR repertoires of several healthy adults. Libraries were prepared and TCR repertoires were sequenced by different laboratories using diverse techniques, in order to increase sequencing depth and limit assay-specific biases. Between about 0.9 and 10 billion PBMCs per donor were obtained by leukapheresis.

From a lookup of the germline V gene, CDR1 and CDR2 are SGHDT and YYEEEE. Relative to germline, V is missing 4 bases and J is missing 4 bases, with 2 bases of the junction outside any gene match. The CDR3 holds 13 amino acids from the cysteine to the phenylalanine. Just CDR3 DNA is preserved here, 39 bases in frame from base 1. Using the deep immunoSEQ assay, TCR CDR3 regions were amplified from genomic DNA by multiplex PCR. Extracted genomic DNA from each cell subset was spread evenly across all wells of several immunoSEQ 96-well plates, with each plate serving as a replicate. For sorted subsets, around 200 ng genomic DNA, equal to 25,000 to 35,000 T cell genomes, was loaded into each replicate PCR. Purified libraries were measured with a Qubit 3.0 fluorometer, size-checked on a Bioanalyzer 2100, and measured again with the KAPA Library Quantification kit. Every immunoSEQ 96-well plate was sequenced on a dedicated single-read 150-cycle Illumina NextSeq 550 flow cell. For the original study's pipeline: Because the immunoSEQ output included only junctional sequences and no quality scores, the filtering could not be the same as the filtering used for full-length reads. Sequences were annotated with PyIR, a Python wrapper for IgBLAST v1.9, using IMGT germline references to assign V/J genes and CDR3. Reads were filtered out if the reads had weak V/J assignments (E-value above 1e-6), no CDR3, stop codons, out-of-frame junctions, or ambiguous translated residues. V3J clonotypes were defined as sequences sharing an identical inferred V gene, J gene, and CDR3 amino acid sequence. Percentage overlap between repertoires was calculated by dividing the number of shared unique clonotypes by the size of the smaller repertoire. Repertoire richness was assessed with RTK rarefaction, the Chao1 estimator, and Recon v2.1 estimates of unobserved clonotypes. Generation probabilities were computed with OLGA for all TCRbeta clonotypes obtained by the gDNA method from a handful of donors. Not all clones reach the TCRdb copy of this immuneACCESS table, which keeps in-frame sequences only. Checked studies attribute under half of the gap to unresolved V genes and leave the rest unexplained. V and J calls plus clone size are reproduced from that table; the DNA served to infer D and trimming. Here the sample has hundreds of thousands of clones; 74% occur a single time. Jointly, the top ten make up approximately 1.8% of the sample.

The donors were healthy, HIV-negative adults who had no recently reported acute infections or vaccinations. All donors were Caucasian adults living in Nashville, Tennessee, USA. Magnetic negative selection was used to enrich CD4+ T cells, after which naive cells were positively selected on CD45RA and the negative fraction became the memory subset. Blood was obtained by leukapheresis, after which PBMCs were separated by Ficoll-Histopaque density gradient centrifugation and cryopreserved in liquid nitrogen vapor phase. Analytical flow cytometry was used to check the purity and quantity of each magnetically sorted T cell population. Genomic DNA was isolated from each sorted fraction and quantified by UV absorbance on a Nanodrop 2000c. In regard to this clone: Its antigen is not yet known. There are no base qualities to consult, and no much larger clone falls within one base.

General conclusions and limits of the study: Sampling was restricted to blood, and TCR repertoires in tissue are likely to differ from TCR repertoires in blood. The genetic and exposure-history diversity represented was limited by the small number of donors. When four donors were compared, the shared fraction of clonotypes was around 4.6% for naive CD4, 3.5% for naive CD8, about 2.4% for memory CD4, and around 0.37% for memory CD8. Clonotypes shared by all four sorted-subset donors showed higher generation probabilities than non-shared clonotypes. Pairwise subsampling indicated that sequencing depth was expected to affect the degree of clonotype sharing among donors. Naive subsets generally had larger estimated clonotype richness than memory subsets. Incomplete sequencing was indicated by rarefaction of sorted-subset datasets, despite the large sequencing depth.

The specimen was memory CD4+ T cells sorted from blood. This specimen's cell subset or site label, per the study, means: CD45RA-negative fraction. The receptor comes from a woman aged 30 to 39 in good health. This receptor chain uses TRBV5-6 and TRBJ2-3; the junction holds 8 bases that match TRBD1. Here the CDR3 is given as CASSKTGADTQYF. The DNA reads as follows: TGTGCCAGCAGCAAGACAGGGGCAGATACGCAGTATTTT.